This T cell receptor beta chain was captured by sequencing in a study of blood T cell repertoires in COVID-19. Study in general: Both acute and convalescent COVID-19 samples were obtained from the United States, Italy and Spain.

How the authors handled the data: Amplification of reference gene primers was used by the study to estimate nucleated cell counts. Only in-frame clones appear in the TCRdb table, and some are missing; sequencing was by immunoSEQ multiplex PCR. V and J calls plus clone size are reproduced from that table; the DNA served to infer D and trimming. The data show over 200,000 clones, approximately 80% seen once. Trimming left V 5 bases short and J 5 bases short, with 9 bases between. The CDR3 has 13 amino acids. In germline, CDR1 is SGHAT, CDR2 FQNNGV. Sequenced sample: peripheral blood. This sequence was found in a man aged 35-49 years who had recovered from COVID-19. The chain has TRBV11-2 and TRBJ2-2; D gene uncertain. The CDR3 loop reads CASSLLRTGELFF. The CDR3 coding sequence is TGTGCCAGCAGCCTACTGCGGACCGGGGAGCTGTTTTTT.